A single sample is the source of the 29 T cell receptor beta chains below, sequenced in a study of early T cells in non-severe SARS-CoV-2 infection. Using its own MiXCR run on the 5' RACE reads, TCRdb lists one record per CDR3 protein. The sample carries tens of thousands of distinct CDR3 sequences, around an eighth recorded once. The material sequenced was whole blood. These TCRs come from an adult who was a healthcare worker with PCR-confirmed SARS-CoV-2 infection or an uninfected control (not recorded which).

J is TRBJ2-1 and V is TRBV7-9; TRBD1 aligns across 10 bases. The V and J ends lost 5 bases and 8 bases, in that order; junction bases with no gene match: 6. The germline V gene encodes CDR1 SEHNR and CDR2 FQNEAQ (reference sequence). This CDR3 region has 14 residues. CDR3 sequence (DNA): TGTGCCAGCAGCGTGGGACAGGGGTTCGATGAGCAGTTCTTC. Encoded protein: CASSVGQGFDEQFF.

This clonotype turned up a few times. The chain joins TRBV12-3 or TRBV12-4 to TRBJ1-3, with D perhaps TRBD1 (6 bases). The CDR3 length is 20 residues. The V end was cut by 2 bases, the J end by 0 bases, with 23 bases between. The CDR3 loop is CASSLRFRQGRGDSGNTIYF. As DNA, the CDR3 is TGTGCCAGCAGTTTAAGGTTCCGGCAGGGGCGCGGGGACTCTGGAAACACCATATATTTT.

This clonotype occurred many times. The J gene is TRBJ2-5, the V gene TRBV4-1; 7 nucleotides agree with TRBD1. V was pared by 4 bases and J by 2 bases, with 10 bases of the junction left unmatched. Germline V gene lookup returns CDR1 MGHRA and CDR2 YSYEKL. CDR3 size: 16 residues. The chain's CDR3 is CASSPGQTGLQETQYF. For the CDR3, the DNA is TGCGCCAGCAGCCCTGGACAGACAGGGCTTCAAGAGACCCAGTACTTC.

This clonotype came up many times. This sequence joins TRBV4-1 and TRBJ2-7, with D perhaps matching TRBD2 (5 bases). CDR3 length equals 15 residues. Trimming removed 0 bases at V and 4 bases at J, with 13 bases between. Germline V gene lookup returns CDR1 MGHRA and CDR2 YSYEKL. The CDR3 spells CASSQDPGKAYEQYF. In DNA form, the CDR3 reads TGCGCCAGCAGCCAAGACCCCGGGAAGGCTTACGAGCAGTACTTC.

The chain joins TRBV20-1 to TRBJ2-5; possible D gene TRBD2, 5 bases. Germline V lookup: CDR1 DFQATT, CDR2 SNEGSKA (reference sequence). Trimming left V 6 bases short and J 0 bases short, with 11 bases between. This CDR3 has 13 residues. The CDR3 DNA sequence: TGCAGTGCCGGACTCGAGTACCAAGAGACCCAGTACTTC. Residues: CSAGLEYQETQYF.

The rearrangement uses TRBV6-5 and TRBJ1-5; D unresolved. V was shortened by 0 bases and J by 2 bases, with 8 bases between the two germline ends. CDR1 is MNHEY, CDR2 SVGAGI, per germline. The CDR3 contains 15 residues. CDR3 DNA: TGTGCCAGCAGTTACTCTCGGACGGGCAATCAGCCCCAGCATTTT. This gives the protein CASSYSRTGNQPQHF.

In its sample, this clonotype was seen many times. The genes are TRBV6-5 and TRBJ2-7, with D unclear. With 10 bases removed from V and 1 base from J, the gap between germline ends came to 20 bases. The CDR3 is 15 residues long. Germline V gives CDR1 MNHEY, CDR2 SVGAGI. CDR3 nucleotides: TGTGCCATCCCGCCCCCACACCAGGATTCCTACGAGCAGTACTTC. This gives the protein CAIPPPHQDSYEQYF.

CDR3 residues: CASSLRGAETQYF. CDR3 nucleotides: TGTGCCAGCAGCCTTCGAGGGGCGGAGACCCAGTACTTC. The chain is built from TRBV3-1 and TRBJ2-5; D tentatively reads TRBD1 or TRBD2 (5 bases each). The V gene's germline CDR1 is LGHDT and CDR2 YNNKEL (reference sequence). The CDR3 extends over 13 amino acids. V lost 4 bases, J lost 5 bases, and 11 bases lay in between.

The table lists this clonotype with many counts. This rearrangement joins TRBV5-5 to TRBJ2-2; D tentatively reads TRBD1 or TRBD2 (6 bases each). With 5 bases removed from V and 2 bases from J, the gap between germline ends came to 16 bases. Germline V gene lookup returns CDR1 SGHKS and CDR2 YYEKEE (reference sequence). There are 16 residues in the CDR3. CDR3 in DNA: TGTGCCAGCAGTCCTGGTATCGGGGGCAACACCGGGGAGCTGTTTTTT. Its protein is CASSPGIGGNTGELFF.

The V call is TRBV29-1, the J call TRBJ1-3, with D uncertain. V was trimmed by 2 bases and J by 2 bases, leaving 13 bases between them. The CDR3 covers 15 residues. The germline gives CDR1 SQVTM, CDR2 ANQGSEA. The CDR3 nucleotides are TGCAGCGTTGAACTGCGGGAGATACCTGGAAACACCATATATTTT. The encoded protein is CSVELREIPGNTIYF.

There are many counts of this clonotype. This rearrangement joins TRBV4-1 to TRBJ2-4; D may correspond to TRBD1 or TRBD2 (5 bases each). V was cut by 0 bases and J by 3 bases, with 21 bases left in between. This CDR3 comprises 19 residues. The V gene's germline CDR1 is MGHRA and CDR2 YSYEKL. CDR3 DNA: TGCGCCAGCAGCCAAGATGAGGGGCCCGGAGATTCAGTCAAAAACATTCAGTACTTC. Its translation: CASSQDEGPGDSVKNIQYF.

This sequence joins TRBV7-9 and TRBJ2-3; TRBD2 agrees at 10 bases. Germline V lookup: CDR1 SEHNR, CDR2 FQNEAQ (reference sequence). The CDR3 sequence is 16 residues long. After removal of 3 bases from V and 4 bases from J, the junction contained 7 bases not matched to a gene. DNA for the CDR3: TGTGCCAGCAGCTTGTACCTAGCGGGAGTACCAGATACGCAGTATTTT. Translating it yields CASSLYLAGVPDTQYF.

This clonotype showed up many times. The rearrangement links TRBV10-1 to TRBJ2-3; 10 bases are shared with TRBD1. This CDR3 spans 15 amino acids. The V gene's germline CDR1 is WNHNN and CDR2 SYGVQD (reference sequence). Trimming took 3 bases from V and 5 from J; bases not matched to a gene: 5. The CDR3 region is CASSEGTGEGDTQYF. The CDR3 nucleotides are TGCGCCAGCAGTGAAGGGACAGGGGAAGGAGATACGCAGTATTTT.

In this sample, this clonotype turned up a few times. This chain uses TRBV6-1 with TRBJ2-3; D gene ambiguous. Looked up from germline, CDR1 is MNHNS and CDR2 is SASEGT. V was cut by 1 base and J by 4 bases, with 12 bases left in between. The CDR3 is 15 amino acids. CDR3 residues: CASSEENYRPDTQYF. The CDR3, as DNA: TGTGCCAGCAGTGAAGAGAACTACCGACCAGATACGCAGTATTTT.

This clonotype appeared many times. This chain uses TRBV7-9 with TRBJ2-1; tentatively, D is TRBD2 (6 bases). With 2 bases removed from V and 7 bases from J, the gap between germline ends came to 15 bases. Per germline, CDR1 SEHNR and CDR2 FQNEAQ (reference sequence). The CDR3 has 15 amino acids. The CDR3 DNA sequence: TGTGCCAGCAGCTTATACAGCGGAGGGGAAAATGAGCAGTTCTTC. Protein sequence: CASSLYSGGENEQFF. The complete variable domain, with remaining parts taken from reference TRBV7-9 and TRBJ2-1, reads DTGVSQNPRHKITKRGQNVTFRCDPISEHNRLYWYRQTLGQGPEFLTYFQNEAQLEKSRLLSDRFSAERPKGSFSTLEIQRTEQGDSAMYLCASSLYSGGENEQFFGPGTRLTVL.

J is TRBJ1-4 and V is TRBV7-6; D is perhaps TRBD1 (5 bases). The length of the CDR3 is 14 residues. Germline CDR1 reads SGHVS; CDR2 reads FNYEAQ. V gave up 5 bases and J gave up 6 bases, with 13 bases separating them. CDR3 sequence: CASSQTQGDEKLFF. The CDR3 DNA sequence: TGTGCCAGCAGCCAAACCCAGGGTGATGAAAAACTGTTTTTT.

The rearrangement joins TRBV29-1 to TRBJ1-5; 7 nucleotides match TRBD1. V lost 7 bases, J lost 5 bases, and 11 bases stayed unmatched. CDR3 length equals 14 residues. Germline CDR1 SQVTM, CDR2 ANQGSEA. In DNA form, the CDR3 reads TGCAGCGCAGGGGGGCCCAGCGGGGATCAGCCCCAGCATTTT. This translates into CSAGGPSGDQPQHF. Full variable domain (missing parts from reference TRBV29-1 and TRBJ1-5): SAVISQKPSRDICQRGTSLTIQCQVDSQVTMMFWYRQQPGQSLTLIATANQGSEATYESGFVIDKFPISRPNLTFSTLTVSNMSPEDSSIYLCSAGGPSGDQPQHFGDGTRLSIL.

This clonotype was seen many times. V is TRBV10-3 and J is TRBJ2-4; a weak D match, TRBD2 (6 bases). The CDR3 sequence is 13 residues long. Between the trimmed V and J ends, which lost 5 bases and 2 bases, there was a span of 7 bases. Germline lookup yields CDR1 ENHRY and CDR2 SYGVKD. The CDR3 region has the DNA TGTGCCATCAGTCGGGAGTCCAAAAACATTCAGTACTTC. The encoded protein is CAISRESKNIQYF.

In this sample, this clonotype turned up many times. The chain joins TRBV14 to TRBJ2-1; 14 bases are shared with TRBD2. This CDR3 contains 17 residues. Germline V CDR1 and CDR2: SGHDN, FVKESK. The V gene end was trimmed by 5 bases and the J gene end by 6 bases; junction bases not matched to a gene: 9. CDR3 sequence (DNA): TGTGCCAGCAGCAAGTGGGCAGGGACTAGCGGGAGCAATGAGCAGTTCTTC. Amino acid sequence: CASSKWAGTSGSNEQFF. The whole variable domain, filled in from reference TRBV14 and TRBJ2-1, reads EAGVTQFPSHSVIEKGQTVTLRCDPISGHDNLYWYRRVMGKEIKFLLHFVKESKQDESGMPNNRFLAERTGGTYSTLKVQPAELEDSGVYFCASSKWAGTSGSNEQFFGPGTRLTVL.

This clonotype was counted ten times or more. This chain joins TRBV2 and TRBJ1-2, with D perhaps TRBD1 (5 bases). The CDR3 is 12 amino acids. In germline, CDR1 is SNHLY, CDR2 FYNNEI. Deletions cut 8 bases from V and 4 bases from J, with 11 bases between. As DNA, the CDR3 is TGTGCCAGCCGGGGCCAAACCTATGGCTACACCTTC. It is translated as CASRGQTYGYTF.

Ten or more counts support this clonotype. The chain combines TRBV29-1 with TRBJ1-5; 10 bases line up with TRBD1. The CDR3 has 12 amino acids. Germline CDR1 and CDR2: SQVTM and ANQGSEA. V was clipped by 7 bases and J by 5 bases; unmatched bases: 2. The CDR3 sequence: CSAGTGDQPQHF. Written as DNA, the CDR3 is TGCAGCGCCGGGACAGGGGATCAGCCCCAGCATTTT.

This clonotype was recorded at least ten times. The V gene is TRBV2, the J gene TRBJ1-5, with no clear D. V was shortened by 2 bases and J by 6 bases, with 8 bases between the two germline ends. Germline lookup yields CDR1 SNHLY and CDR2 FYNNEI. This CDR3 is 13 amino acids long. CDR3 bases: TGTGCCAGCAGTGAATTCGAGGTTCAGCCCCAGCATTTT. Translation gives CASSEFEVQPQHF.

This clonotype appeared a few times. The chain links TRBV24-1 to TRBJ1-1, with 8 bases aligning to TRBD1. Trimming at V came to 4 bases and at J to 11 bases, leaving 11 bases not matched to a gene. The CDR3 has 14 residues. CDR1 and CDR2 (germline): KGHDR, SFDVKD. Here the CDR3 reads CATSDRQGRAGAFF. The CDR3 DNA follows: TGTGCCACCAGTGACAGACAGGGGAGAGCGGGGGCTTTCTTT.

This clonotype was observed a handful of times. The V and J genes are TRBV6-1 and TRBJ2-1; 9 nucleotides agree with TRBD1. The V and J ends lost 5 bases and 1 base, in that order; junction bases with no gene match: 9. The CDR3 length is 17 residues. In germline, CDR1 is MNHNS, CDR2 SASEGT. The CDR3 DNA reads TGTGCCAGCAGTAGACAGGGGGTTCGCCGGTCCTACAATGAGCAGTTCTTC. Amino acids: CASSRQGVRRSYNEQFF.

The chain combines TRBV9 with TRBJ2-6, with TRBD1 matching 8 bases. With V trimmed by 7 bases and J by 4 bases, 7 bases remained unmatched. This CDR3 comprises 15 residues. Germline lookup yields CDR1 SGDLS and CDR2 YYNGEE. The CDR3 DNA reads TGTGCCAGCCAGACAGGGGCTTCAGGGGCCAACGTCCTGACTTTC. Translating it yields CASQTGASGANVLTF.

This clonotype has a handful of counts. CDR3 in amino acids: CASSLGGQGPGTGELFF. As DNA, the CDR3 is TGTGCCAGCAGTCTCGGGGGACAGGGTCCGGGCACCGGGGAGCTGTTTTTT. This chain connects TRBV27 to TRBJ2-2; 9 bases agree with TRBD1. Unmatched junction bases numbered 11, after V lost 5 bases and J lost 4 bases. The CDR3 covers 17 residues. The V gene's germline CDR1 is MNHEY and CDR2 SMNVEV (reference sequence).

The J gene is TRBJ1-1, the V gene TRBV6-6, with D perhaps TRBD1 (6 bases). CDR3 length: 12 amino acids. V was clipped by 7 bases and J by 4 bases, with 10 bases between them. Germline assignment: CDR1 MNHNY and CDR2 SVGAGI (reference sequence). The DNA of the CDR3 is TGTGCCAGCACAGGGGCGAGCACTGAAGCTTTCTTT. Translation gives CASTGASTEAFF.

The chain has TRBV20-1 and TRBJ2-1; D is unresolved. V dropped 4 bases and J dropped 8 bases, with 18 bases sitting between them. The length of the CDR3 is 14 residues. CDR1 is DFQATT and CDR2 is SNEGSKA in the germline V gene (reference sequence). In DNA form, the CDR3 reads TGCAGTGCTATTGCCAGGAGTTCTGGCGATGAGCAGTTCTTC. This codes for CSAIARSSGDEQFF.

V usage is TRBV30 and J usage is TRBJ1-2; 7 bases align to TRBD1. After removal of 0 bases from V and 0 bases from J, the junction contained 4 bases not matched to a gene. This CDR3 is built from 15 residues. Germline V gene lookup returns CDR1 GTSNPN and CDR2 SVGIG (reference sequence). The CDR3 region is CAWSVRGRANYGYTF. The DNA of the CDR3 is TGTGCCTGGAGTGTCAGGGGGAGAGCTAACTATGGCTACACCTTC.